Presented here are 12 T cell receptor beta chains from one specimen sequenced in a study of cytotoxic CD8 clonotypes in ibrutinib-treated CLL (TCRdb year 2021). This specimen's time point label, per the study, means: more than 10 months on ibrutinib. Libraries were made using the immunoSEQ multiplex PCR assay. TCRdb mirrors the immuneACCESS table, restricted to in-frame sequences. Some clones are absent from its copies; in checked studies, under half trace to an unresolved V gene, and the reason for the others is unknown. The sample table lists roughly 200,000 clones, about four fifths of them with a count of one. The ten largest clones add up to more than 9.5% of the sample. The input for sequencing was PBMCs, taken after 12 months of ibrutinib treatment. The receptors were sampled from a human donor with chronic lymphocytic leukemia.

This chain connects TRBV2 to TRBJ1-3; perhaps TRBD1 as D (6 bases). Trimming left V 4 bases short and J 0 bases short, with 16 bases between. CDR3 length equals 17 residues. Germline V gene sequence: CDR1 SNHLY, CDR2 FYNNEI. The CDR3 region has the DNA TGTGCCAGCAGTGCGGTAGGGGGTTCATCCTCTGGAAACACCATATATTTT. Its protein is CASSAVGGSSSGNTIYF.

The chain joins TRBV2 to TRBJ2-1; 7 bases fit TRBD2. J was trimmed by 10 bases and V by 7 bases; bases with no gene match: 16. Germline CDR1 is SNHLY and CDR2 is FYNNEI. The CDR3 sequence is 15 residues long. The CDR3 reads CASIQLRGGGREQFF. The DNA for the CDR3 is TGTGCCAGCATCCAATTGCGTGGCGGGGGTAGGGAGCAGTTCTTC.

This clone appeared once. The rearrangement links TRBV9 to TRBJ2-1; D gene unclear. Trimming shortened V by 2 bases and J by 0 bases, and 9 bases separated the two germline ends. The germline V gene has CDR1 SGDLS and CDR2 YYNGEE. The CDR3 length is 15 residues. Here the CDR3 DNA reads TGTGCCAGCAGCGTTGACTGGAGCTCCTACAATGAGCAGTTCTTC. Encoded protein: CASSVDWSSYNEQFF.

Details on this clone: The sample carries other DNA sequences with the same CDR3. The chain links TRBV29-1 to TRBJ1-1; D is ambiguous. The germline gives CDR1 SQVTM, CDR2 ANQGSEA. The CDR3 totals 13 residues. V was pared by 1 base and J by 0 bases, with 6 bases between. The CDR3 DNA follows: TGCAGCGTTGAAGGCAGGATGAACACTGAAGCTTTCTTT. Protein: CSVEGRMNTEAFF. Complete variable domain (other parts from reference TRBV29-1 and TRBJ1-1): SAVISQKPSRDICQRGTSLTIQCQVDSQVTMMFWYRQQPGQSLTLIATANQGSEATYESGFVIDKFPISRPNLTFSTLTVSNMSPEDSSIYLCSVEGRMNTEAFFGQGTRLTVV.

The gene calls are TRBV9 and TRBJ1-4, with D maybe TRBD1 (6 bases). The CDR3 spans 15 residues. Trimming left V 3 bases short and J 5 bases short, with 14 bases between. The germline V gene encodes CDR1 SGDLS and CDR2 YYNGEE. In DNA, the CDR3 is TGTGCCAGCAGCGGCGGGACACTGAACAATGAAAAACTGTTTTTT. This gives the protein CASSGGTLNNEKLFF.

The V and J genes are TRBV28 and TRBJ1-3, with 8 bases that match TRBD1. Germline V gene lookup returns CDR1 MDHEN and CDR2 SYDVKM. After removal of 5 bases from V and 1 base from J, the junction contained 10 bases not matched to a gene. The CDR3 has 17 amino acids. The chain's CDR3 is CASSPWTGKGSGNTIYF. In DNA form, the CDR3 reads TGTGCCAGCAGTCCATGGACAGGGAAGGGTTCTGGAAACACCATATATTTT.

This chain uses TRBV5-3 with TRBJ1-1; no reliable D call. Being an ORF, TRBV5-3 has a function that is uncertain. The CDR3 length is 13 residues. Trimming shortened V by 4 bases and J by 1 base, and 8 bases separated the two germline ends. In DNA, the CDR3 is TGTGCCAGAAGCCCGCTAGAGAACACTGAAGCTTTCTTT. This sequence encodes CARSPLENTEAFF.

The V and J genes are TRBV6-6 and TRBJ1-2; 8 bases map to TRBD1. The length of the CDR3 is 14 residues. Germline loops: CDR1 MNHNY, CDR2 SVGAGI (reference sequence). V lost 4 bases and J lost 4; bases outside the gene matches: 5. CDR3 amino acids: CASSFEQGGYGYTF. The CDR3 DNA sequence: TGTGCCAGCAGTTTTGAACAGGGGGGCTATGGCTACACCTTC.

This chain uses TRBV13 with TRBJ1-6; D is ambiguous. This CDR3 spans 12 amino acids. Germline loops: CDR1 PRHDT, CDR2 FYEKMQ (reference sequence). With 5 bases removed from V and 11 bases from J, the gap between germline ends came to 10 bases. CDR3 nucleotide sequence: TGTGCCAGCAGCGCCGGCCTTCCACCCCTCCACTTT. Its translation is CASSAGLPPLHF.

V usage is TRBV4-1 and J usage is TRBJ1-2, with 10 bases lining up with TRBD1. V lost 3 bases, J lost 8 bases, and 9 bases stayed unmatched. Germline V gene sequence: CDR1 MGHRA, CDR2 YSYEKL. There are 15 residues in the CDR3. CDR3 in amino acids: CASSQSLGTGDGYTF. CDR3 coding DNA: TGCGCCAGCAGCCAGTCCTTAGGGACAGGGGACGGCTACACCTTC.

This clone was counted a single time. V gene TRBV11-2 combines with J gene TRBJ2-5; D ambiguous. Trimming removed 1 base from V and 5 bases from J, with 5 bases in between. Germline V gene lookup returns CDR1 SGHAT and CDR2 FQNNGV. CDR3 length: 12 residues. The CDR3 DNA reads TGTGCCAGCAGCTTAGCTTTTGAGACCCAGTACTTC. Encoded protein: CASSLAFETQYF. Full variable domain (remainder filled in from reference TRBV11-2 and TRBJ2-5): EAGVAQSPRYKIIEKRQSVAFWCNPISGHATLYWYQQILGQGPKLLIQFQNNGVVDDSQLPKDRFSAERLKGVDSTLKIQPAKLEDSAVYLCASSLAFETQYFGPGTRLLVL.

J is TRBJ2-6 and V is TRBV2; D is perhaps TRBD1 (6 bases). Per the germline V gene, CDR1 is SNHLY and CDR2 is FYNNEI. The CDR3 consists of 16 residues. Trimming took off 7 bases at V and 0 bases at J, with 13 bases between the two ends. The CDR3 DNA follows: TGTGCCAGCACCGGACAGAGCCTCTCTGGGGCCAACGTCCTGACTTTC. Translation gives CASTGQSLSGANVLTF.